This T cell receptor (beta chain) appears in the sequencing data of a study of T-cell reconstitution after alpha-beta-depleted transplantation in children. Study-wide results and caveats: Fresh T-cell production supplied most of the T-cell counts and diversity seen one year after transplant. Several hundred rapidly expanded clones from non-depleted graft cells reportedly supplied alpha-beta T cells about two months post-transplant. Where some patients showed high TCRbeta diversity at day 60, it came from recipient T cells and thymic progenitors that had survived.

The authors prepared the TCRbeta library with unique molecular identifiers. MiXCR was run by TCRdb on the PCR reads, yielding one entry per CDR3 protein. The sample carries about 600,000 distinct CDR3 sequences, 23% recorded once. The CDR3 runs 12 residues. From germline, CDR1 is SGHTA and CDR2 FQGNSA. Trimming left V 0 bases short and J 10 bases short, with 7 bases between. Details on this clonotype: Its antigen is as yet unknown.

The clonotype comes from a boy under two years old who had a stem cell transplant for acute myeloid leukemia, so the T cells may come from the graft donor. This chain connects TRBV7-2 to TRBJ2-1; D might be TRBD2 (5 bases). The sample in question was PBMCs, mostly from graft donor cells, obtained 360 days after TCRalphabeta/CD19-depleted stem cell transplant. The CDR3 loop reads CASSLAGEEQFF. CDR3 nucleotide sequence: TGTGCCAGCAGCTTAGCGGGAGAGGAGCAGTTCTTC.